This paragraph covers one T cell receptor (beta chain) sequence. The specificity of this receptor is unknown. No much larger clonotype is one base removed from it; base qualities were not supplied. The entry originates in a study of cytomegalovirus exposure and HLA in healthy donors (dated by TCRdb to about 2017). Turning to the overall study: In an earlier analysis of around 540 of the donors, 276 Gb of sequence data and 90 million to 120 million unique TCR beta sequences from about 179 million T cells were reported. An early release covering some 640 HLA-typed donors comprised roughly 300 gigabases of sequencing data and around 80 million unique TCR sequences. Of the roughly 400 genotyped donors, approximately 80% fell in the genetic ancestry cluster associated with self-reported Caucasian donors. The aim of the study was to test whether cataloging public T cell receptors could identify signatures of past pathogen exposure. The study profiled the T cell repertoires of about 640 subjects by immunosequencing and related them to cytomegalovirus serostatus. A separate validation cohort of 100 to 150 different subjects was used in addition to the roughly 670-subject first cohort. To predict cytomegalovirus infection status, the study combined high-throughput TCR immunosequencing, statistical association of individual TCRs with disease status, and machine learning. To study patterns of TCR occurrence, a later analysis re-analyzed previously published TCR beta repertoires from just over 650 donors and added high-resolution HLA genotyping. In the later analysis, no new phenotypic data were used to find candidate immune exposures; instead, reliance was placed on TCR beta sequences and their occurrence across donors. An earlier analysis of some 500 of the donors used high-throughput TCR beta sequencing to judge whether each TCR beta V gene segment behaved as functional or pseudogenic. Donor age, sex, ethnicity and CMV serostatus were collected together with the repertoire data. Genome-wide SNP genotypes for about 65% of the roughly 670 donors were used in a later genetic analysis, which treated that subset as a discovery cohort. Every discovery cohort repertoire had been produced on one sequencing platform. Both class I and class II loci were covered by HLA typing, at four-digit resolution. The number of donors typed differed by locus, with about 629-630 for A, B, C, DRB1 and DQB1, more than 500 for DQA1, over 600 for DPA1, and under 490 for DPB1. Because of strong linkage in the cohort, five DR-DQ haplotypes were treated as single units for association and clustering. Across approximately 400 genotyped donors of the cohort, an average of 235,054 unique TCR beta nucleotide sequences per donor were sequenced, and about a sixth of those sequences were non-productive. Study-level results and caveats: The classifier was reported to diagnose cytomegalovirus status with high specificity and sensitivity in both the original and validation cohorts. When HLA alleles, especially DR and DQ, strongly co-occurred, attributing TCR associations to individual alleles was difficult. In a later genetic analysis, fewer N-insertions in productive TCRs were reported among donors in an Asian-associated ancestry cluster than the roughly 700-donor mean. In an earlier analysis of about 600 of the donors, most TCR beta V segments appeared in productive rearrangements about 87% or about 30% of the time, broadly matching IMGT annotations. According to the authors, the approach could potentially be generalized to other disease states and immunological phenotypes. An association between a missense DCLRE1C variant and V-gene and J-gene trimming of TCR beta chains was found in a later genetic analysis and replicated in an independent cohort. A few of the identified cytomegalovirus-associated TCR beta chains were confirmed in vitro to be specific for cytomegalovirus antigens. According to a later analysis, TCR association rates differed among HLA loci, with DRB1 alleles showing the most associated TCRs and HLA-C alleles showing the fewest. A further reported finding was that TCR beta sequences accurately predicted the HLA-A and HLA-B alleles for most subjects in the first cohort. At a false discovery rate of 0.05, a later analysis linked about 16,000 TCR beta sequences to specific HLA alleles. Approximately 18 rarely observed V segments, including chromosome 9 orphons, were excluded from the earlier analysis of a few hundred of the donors because counts were too low. Roughly uniform sequencing depth across donors was assumed in presence/absence analyses, although this assumption may not hold. A later analysis found that HLA-associated TCR beta chains were more clonally expanded and had lower generation probabilities than equally common non-associated chains. In the study, roughly 160 TCR beta chains were listed as associated with cytomegalovirus. Most CMV-associated TCR beta chains appeared to be HLA-restricted in a later analysis, and the HLA associations seemed to be driven largely by CMV exposure. Correlated functional status among segregating V segments might be attributable to linkage disequilibrium, but an unknown experimental factor could not be ruled out. While some public TCRs were present in many individuals, most TCR sequences turned up only very rarely across donors. In this cohort, only TCR beta chains were sequenced, and detectable features were limited by the absence of alpha or paired-chain data. Because HLA typing was unavailable for some donors at each locus, only the typed subset was used in association tests. According to a later analysis, parvovirus B19, influenza, CMV and Epstein-Barr virus appeared linked to several top co-occurrence clusters. CMV serostatus was the only immune exposure information available for the cohort. A cluster of highly shared sequence variants was judged likely to represent a technical artifact of the sequencing pipeline.

The library was generated by the immunoSEQ multiplex PCR assay. For the multiplex PCR, a mixture combining 60 forward primers for TCR Vbeta segments and 13 reverse primers for TCR Jbeta segments was used. Amplification of the CDR3 region of rearranged TCR beta genes was performed with a multiplex PCR assay on genomic DNA. The Illumina HiSeq System was used to sequence the amplified TCR beta libraries as 87-base-pair reads. In the source study's methods: A later analysis counted tens of millions of unique TCR beta chains across the 550 to 700 repertoires, and roughly 10 million of these chains were shared by at least two donors. To remove PCR and sequencing errors, raw reads were error-corrected and collapsed into unique sequences using a nearest-neighbor algorithm that merged closely related sequences. To assign V, D and J gene segments, CDR3 sequences were aligned to IMGT reference sequences. For a sequence to be retained, a match of at least six nucleotides was required to both a V gene segment and a J gene segment. A rearrangement was called productive if the CDR3 had no stop codons and remained in frame with V and J, and every other rearrangement was called non-productive. Following IMGT convention, CDR3 was defined as the stretch from the second conserved V-encoded cysteine to the conserved J-encoded phenylalanine. The earlier analysis of some 540 of the donors excluded any sequence lacking an unambiguous match to a single V gene segment. An earlier analysis of just under 600 of the donors called V segments functional above 56.7% productive rearrangements and segregating when the between-donor standard deviation exceeded 5%. A statistical classification framework was developed to diagnose cytomegalovirus status using the catalog of TCR beta chain sequences. In a later analysis, V and J genes were assigned by comparing TCR nucleotide sequences against IMGT/GENE-DB human TR gene sequences. Using the TCRdist pipeline, a later analysis assigned CDR3 sequences along with most-parsimonious VDJ recombination scenarios. In a later analysis, each TCR beta chain was defined by its CDR3 amino acid sequence together with its V-gene family, and reads lacking a unique V-gene family were excluded. To address suspected cross-contamination and a sequencing artifact, a later analysis removed around 600 highly shared, low-generation-probability nucleotide sequences. A later analysis calculated a clonal expansion index for each public chain from normalized within-repertoire ranks of inferred template counts. In a later analysis, generation probabilities were computed with a VDJ recombination model fitted to out-of-frame rearrangements, and the resulting probabilities were checked against IGoR. Hypergeometric tests were used in a later analysis to score TCR-TCR, TCR-HLA and TCR-CMV co-occurrence, with a repertoire-size bias correction applied to the TCR pairs. To estimate false discovery rates, a later analysis permuted the HLA or CMV assignments 20 times. In a later analysis, co-occurring TCRs were grouped using DBSCAN, and TCRdist sequence similarity was added for clustering within HLA-allele-positive subsets. Co-occurrence clustering excluded repertoires with fewer than 30,000 or more than 120,000 public chains, plus five with anomalous nucleotide sharing. TCRdb limited this immuneACCESS table to in-frame rearrangements with V and J called. A share of clones is missing; checked studies link under half to unresolved V genes, and the rest is unexplained. The V and J calls and clone size were taken over from that table, and D and trimming were inferred from the DNA. For this sample there are about 150,000 clones; approximately 81% appear just once. Roughly 2.4% of the sample goes to the ten largest clones.

The cohort consisted of hundreds of healthy bone marrow donors. Cohort members were all nominally healthy when sampled, although unrecorded immune exposures were likely present. The donor was CMV seronegative and belonged to the group of 352 seronegative cohort members. Every donor gave a peripheral blood sample, and the peripheral blood mononuclear cells from that sample were used for TCR beta sequencing. Genomic DNA extraction from the blood cell samples was performed with the Qiagen DNeasy Blood Extraction Kit. The receptor was isolated from a woman aged 18-30 years in good health and CMV-seronegative. Sequencing was done on a sample of PBMCs.

Read as DNA, the sequence is TGTGCCATCAGTGAACGACGGGGGATCGACGAGCAGTACTTC. It is translated as CAISERRGIDEQYF. The V gene is TRBV10-3 and the J gene is TRBJ2-7, with a tentative D gene TRBD2 over 6 matching bases. V loses 3 bases, J loses 5 bases, and the germline ends lie 14 bases apart. The CDR3 holds 14 amino acids from the cysteine to the phenylalanine. Only CDR3 DNA is held: 42 bases, read in frame from base 1. As encoded in the germline V gene, CDR1 is ENHRY while CDR2 is SYGVKD.